This T cell receptor beta chain was recovered during a study of CD8+ T cells in alopecia areata. Study results and limitations: Tofacitinib did not eliminate many expanded lesional clones from scalp or blood. In lesional scalp, particularly from alopecia totalis/universalis, clonality was higher than in normal scalp.

The sequencing template was cDNA reverse transcribed from extracted RNA. Here immunoSEQ multiplex PCR was the method, and the copy in TCRdb shows in-frame clones only, minus some. The repertoire has around 190,000 clones, roughly 70% of them found once; the top ten carry 1.3%. Specified treatment: oral pan-JAK inhibitor, 5-10 mg twice daily. Regarding this clone: Its target is not known.

Germline CDR1 is SGDLS and CDR2 is YYNGEE. Trimming removed 3 bases at V and 4 bases at J, with 7 bases between. The CDR3 covers 12 residues. This receptor was obtained from a human donor with alopecia areata. The rearrangement joins TRBV9 to TRBJ1-2; D remains unclear. The input for sequencing was CD4+ T cells sorted from blood, taken around week 49, from a patient treated with tofacitinib. This CDR3 is CASSDWAYGYTF. CDR3 nucleotide sequence: TGTGCCAGCAGCGACTGGGCCTATGGCTACACCTTC.